This T cell receptor (beta chain) came from a study of response to subunit inactivated influenza vaccine. TCRdb processed the RT-PCR reads anew with MiXCR; each CDR3 protein has one entry. The sample shows fewer than 800,000 distinct CDR3 sequences, about a sixth of them seen only once. As regards this clonotype: The target antigen is unknown.

Study conclusions and caveats: The authors offered the suggestion that each seasonal influenza vaccination recruits few new T cells.

This CDR3 has 14 amino acids. CDR1 is LNHNV and CDR2 is YYDKDF in the germline V gene (reference sequence). The ends were cut back, 2 bases at V and 2 bases at J, with 7 bases in the middle. This chain links TRBV15 with TRBJ2-1, with a weak D call TRBD2 (6 bases). This sample comprised PBMCs from blood, obtained roughly 12 days after vaccination. This sequence was found in a man aged 45-65 years who received an inactivated influenza vaccine. The CDR3 sequence is CATSRRTTYNEQFF. The CDR3 DNA follows: TGTGCCACCAGCAGACGGACTACCTACAATGAGCAGTTCTTC.